A selection of T cell receptor beta chains follows, all from one sample in a study of cytomegalovirus exposure and HLA in healthy donors. The protocol was immunoSEQ multiplex PCR, while the TCRdb copy is restricted to in-frame clones and leaves out a portion. Of about 270,000 clones in the sample, approximately 70% were seen once. The sequencing input was PBMCs. Receptor source: a female donor in good health and CMV-seronegative. Each CDR3 is given with its conserved first and last residue. The D gene is left open where the match is weak. Clone size appears in some rows only: once, few, many, or a class for an expanded clone.

>TRBJ2-1|13|once|TRBV11-3|-
CASSLERGYEQFF
TGTGCCAGCAGCTTAGAGAGGGGGTATGAGCAGTTCTTC
>TRBJ2-1|15|-|TRBV6-4|TRBD2
CASSDRASGYNEQFF
TGTGCCAGCAGTGATCGGGCTAGCGGGTACAATGAGCAGTTCTTC
>TRBJ2-7|15|-|TRBV6-5|TRBD2
CASSPLAGESYEQYF
TGTGCCAGCAGTCCTCTAGCGGGAGAATCCTACGAGCAGTACTTC
>TRBJ2-7|13|-|TRBV5-4|-
CASSRDSAYEQYF
TGTGCCAGCAGCCGGGACTCGGCCTACGAGCAGTACTTC
>TRBJ2-1|15|-|TRBV4-1|-
CASSFGVAELNEQFF
TGCGCCAGCAGCTTTGGCGTGGCGGAACTCAATGAGCAGTTCTTC
>TRBJ2-5|15|-|TRBV6-6|-
CASSYSSGYPETQYF
TGTGCCAGCAGTTACTCGTCAGGGTATCCGGAGACCCAGTACTTC
>TRBJ2-1|17|-|TRBV5-8|TRBD2
CASSFEQLAGAYNEQFF
TGTGCCAGCAGCTTCGAACAACTAGCGGGAGCCTACAATGAGCAGTTCTTC
>TRBJ2-3|16|-|TRBV9|TRBD2
CASSDYSGRGTDTQYF
TGTGCCAGCAGCGATTATAGCGGGAGAGGGACAGATACGCAGTATTTT
>TRBJ2-6|17|-|TRBV7-3|-
CASSLQGGPSGANVLTF
TGTGCCAGCAGCTTACAGGGAGGCCCCTCTGGGGCCAACGTCCTGACTTTC
>TRBJ1-2|14|-|TRBV7-9|TRBD1
CASSLETGNYGYTF
TGTGCCAGCAGCTTGGAGACAGGGAACTATGGCTACACCTTC
>TRBJ2-1|16|-|TRBV4-1|TRBD2
CASSQGRVAGGNEQFF
TGCGCCAGCAGCCAAGGAAGGGTAGCGGGAGGTAATGAGCAGTTCTTC
>TRBJ2-7|13|-|TRBV13|-
CASSLPNGYEQYF
TGTGCCAGCAGTCTTCCCAACGGCTACGAGCAGTACTTC
>TRBJ2-3|14|-|TRBV7-9|-
CASSLVGDSDTQYF
TGTGCCAGCAGCTTAGTTGGAGACTCAGATACGCAGTATTTT
>TRBJ2-3|14|-|TRBV7-9|TRBD2
CASTSAGFTDTQYF
TGTGCCAGCACATCAGCGGGGTTCACAGATACGCAGTATTTT
>TRBJ2-3|15|-|TRBV5-1|TRBD1
CASSAVPGQGDTQYF
TGCGCCAGCAGCGCCGTCCCGGGACAGGGGGATACGCAGTATTTT
>TRBJ2-3|13|-|TRBV29-1|-
CSVGQQTKGTQYF
TGCAGCGTTGGACAACAGACTAAGGGTACGCAGTATTTT
>TRBJ2-1|14|-|TRBV2|-
CASNDRGSYNEQFF
TGTGCCTCAAACGATAGGGGATCCTACAATGAGCAGTTCTTC
>TRBJ2-3|12|-|TRBV15|-
CATSRAKDTQYF
TGTGCCACCAGCAGAGCTAAAGATACGCAGTATTTT
>TRBJ2-2|14|-|TRBV30|TRBD2
CAWSAGFTGRELFF
TGTGCCTGGTCAGCGGGATTCACCGGGAGGGAGCTGTTTTTT
>TRBJ2-1|20|-|TRBV5-1|TRBD2
CASSLALAGGPLVHYNEQFF
TGCGCCAGCAGCTTGGCTCTAGCGGGAGGGCCTTTAGTTCACTACAATGAGCAGTTCTTC
>TRBJ2-3|18|few|TRBV18|TRBD2
CASSPTSGRARALDTQYF
TGTGCCAGCTCACCGACTAGCGGGAGGGCCAGGGCGCTAGATACGCAGTATTTT
>TRBJ2-7|16|-|TRBV27|TRBD1
CASRGTGGEQPYEQYF
TGTGCCAGCAGGGGGACAGGGGGCGAACAGCCCTACGAGCAGTACTTC
>TRBJ1-2|13|-|TRBV29-1|-
CSVVPPGTRGYTF
TGCAGCGTTGTACCCCCGGGGACACGAGGCTACACCTTC
>TRBJ2-3|12|-|TRBV2|TRBD2
CASSETSGTQYF
TGTGCCAGCAGTGAAACTAGCGGCACGCAGTATTTT
>TRBJ1-3|14|-|TRBV19|-
CASSSHERGNTIYF
TGTGCCAGTAGTAGCCACGAACGGGGAAACACCATATATTTT
>TRBJ1-1|13|-|TRBV28|-
CASSPVMNTEAFF
TGTGCCAGCAGCCCAGTGATGAACACTGAAGCTTTCTTT
>TRBJ1-2|14|few|TRBV10-1|-
CASSESDGNYGYTF
TGCGCCAGCAGTGAGTCTGACGGGAACTATGGCTACACCTTC
>TRBJ2-1|19|-|TRBV5-4|TRBD2
CASSFVLAGARESYNEQFF
TGTGCCAGCAGCTTTGTCCTAGCGGGAGCAAGGGAATCCTACAATGAGCAGTTCTTC
>TRBJ2-7|17|few|TRBV10-3|TRBD1
CAISDGGGIQGAYEQYF
TGTGCCATCAGTGATGGGGGAGGAATACAGGGGGCCTACGAGCAGTACTTC
>TRBJ1-4|15|-|TRBV4-1|TRBD1
CASSQGDRSDEKLFF
TGCGCCAGCAGCCAAGGGGACAGGTCTGATGAAAAACTGTTTTTT
>TRBJ2-3|15|-|TRBV25-1|TRBD2
CASSEWGGEDDTQYF
TGTGCCAGCAGTGAATGGGGAGGGGAGGACGATACGCAGTATTTT
>TRBJ2-1|13|-|TRBV10-1|-
CASSLSLVDEQFF
TGCGCCAGCAGCCTCTCACTAGTGGATGAGCAGTTCTTC
>TRBJ2-2|19|-|TRBV13|TRBD2
CASSSSTSGYHLNTGELFF
TGTGCCAGCAGCTCCTCGACTAGCGGGTATCACTTGAACACCGGGGAGCTGTTTTTT
>TRBJ2-7|15|-|TRBV5-5|TRBD2
CASSLGTSGIYEQYF
TGTGCCAGCAGCCTAGGAACTAGCGGGATCTACGAGCAGTACTTC
>TRBJ2-3|11|-|TRBV28|-
CASSGKDTQYF
TGTGCCAGTAGCGGCAAAGATACGCAGTATTTT
>TRBJ2-7|15|-|TRBV4-1|TRBD2
CASSQGTSGPYEQYF
TGCGCCAGCAGCCAGGGGACTAGCGGTCCCTACGAGCAGTACTTC
>TRBJ1-1|13|-|TRBV30|TRBD1
CAWRDRGGTEAFF
TGTGCCTGGCGGGACAGGGGAGGCACTGAAGCTTTCTTT
>TRBJ2-7|11|-|TRBV20-1|-
CSASELLEQYF
TGCAGTGCTAGCGAACTTTTAGAGCAGTACTTC
>TRBJ2-2|16|once|TRBV11-3|-
CASSLSGDFPFGELFF
TGTGCCAGCAGCTTATCTGGGGACTTTCCCTTCGGGGAGCTGTTTTTT
>TRBJ2-7|14|-|TRBV5-1|-
CASSFSYNSYEQYF
TGCGCCAGCAGCTTTTCGTACAACTCCTACGAGCAGTACTTC
>TRBJ1-4|15|-|TRBV5-1|-
CASSLVFPTNEKLFF
TGCGCCAGCAGCTTGGTCTTCCCAACTAATGAAAAACTGTTTTTT
>TRBJ1-5|16|-|TRBV18|TRBD1
CASSPGTGVGNQPQHF
TGTGCCAGCTCCCCCGGTACAGGGGTCGGCAATCAGCCCCAGCATTTT
>TRBJ1-5|13|-|TRBV7-2|-
CASSLDGFQPQHF
TGTGCCAGCAGCTTAGACGGGTTCCAGCCCCAGCATTTT
>TRBJ2-6|14|-|TRBV7-9|-
CASSRGTGANVLTF
TGTGCCAGCAGCAGGGGAACCGGGGCCAACGTCCTGACTTTC
>TRBJ2-7|11|few|TRBV20-1|-
CSARKGSEQYF
TGCAGTGCTAGAAAGGGGTCCGAGCAGTACTTC
>TRBJ2-1|16|-|TRBV7-9|TRBD2
CSSSPSSGRAYNEQFF
TGTTCCAGCAGCCCGTCTAGCGGGAGGGCCTACAATGAGCAGTTCTTC
>TRBJ2-7|14|-|TRBV11-1|-
CASSLRSGSYEQYF
TGTGCCAGCAGCTTACGGAGCGGCTCCTACGAGCAGTACTTC
>TRBJ2-7|15|-|TRBV6-5|-
CASSWQLGRSYEQYF
TGTGCCAGCAGCTGGCAACTAGGACGCTCCTACGAGCAGTACTTC
>TRBJ2-7|16|few|TRBV6-5|TRBD1
CASSYSAGTGKYEQYF
TGTGCCAGCAGTTACTCGGCCGGGACAGGGAAATACGAGCAGTACTTC
>TRBJ1-1|15|-|TRBV2|TRBD1
CASSSGDRVLSEAFF
TGTGCCAGCTCCTCCGGGGACAGGGTATTATCTGAAGCTTTCTTT
>TRBJ1-4|16|-|TRBV28|-
CASSFAGRGANEKLFF
TGTGCCAGCAGTTTTGCAGGGCGCGGGGCTAATGAAAAACTGTTTTTT
>TRBJ2-7|15|-|TRBV5-1|-
CASSLVGGTPYEQYF
TGCGCCAGCAGCTTGGTAGGAGGGACCCCCTACGAGCAGTACTTC
>TRBJ2-7|15|-|TRBV28|TRBD2
CASSPRLAGVGEQYF
TGTGCCAGCAGCCCTAGACTAGCGGGAGTGGGCGAGCAGTACTTC
>TRBJ2-2|16|-|TRBV27|TRBD2
CASSFTSGRNTGELFF
TGTGCCAGCAGTTTTACTAGCGGACGGAACACCGGGGAGCTGTTTTTT
>TRBJ1-4|9|-|TRBV19|-
CAREEKLFF
TGTGCCAGGGAGGAGAAACTGTTTTTT
>TRBJ1-5|18|-|TRBV27|TRBD1
CASSLLAGQGGSNQPQHF
TGTGCCAGCAGTTTACTTGCCGGACAGGGCGGTAGCAATCAGCCCCAGCATTTT
>TRBJ1-5|16|-|TRBV7-8|TRBD1
CASSLKGWTGYQPQHF
TGTGCCAGCAGCTTAAAGGGGTGGACAGGGTATCAGCCCCAGCATTTT